This TCR beta chain originates from a study of somatic mutations in cytotoxic T cells in rheumatoid arthritis. Sequencing used immunoSEQ multiplex PCR; TCRdb keeps in-frame clones, though not all of them. Of under 3,500 clones in the sample, over 80% were seen once. For this clone: Its antigen remains unidentified.

In germline, CDR1 is LNHDA, CDR2 SQIVND (reference sequence). Trimming removed 6 bases from V and 1 base from J, with 10 bases in between. CDR3 length: 13 amino acids. The study, taken as a whole, reports: Antigen specificity of the expanded CD8+ clones was not determined. CD8+ T-cell clonality did not differ significantly between rheumatoid arthritis patients and age-matched healthy controls.

The sequence derives from a man aged 50-59 years with rheumatoid arthritis. V usage is TRBV19 and J usage is TRBJ2-7; no reliable D call. Sequencing used CD8+ T cells sorted from blood. Here the CDR3 reads CASSPTVSYEQYF. CDR3 nucleotide sequence: TGTGCCAGTAGCCCGACTGTATCCTACGAGCAGTACTTC.